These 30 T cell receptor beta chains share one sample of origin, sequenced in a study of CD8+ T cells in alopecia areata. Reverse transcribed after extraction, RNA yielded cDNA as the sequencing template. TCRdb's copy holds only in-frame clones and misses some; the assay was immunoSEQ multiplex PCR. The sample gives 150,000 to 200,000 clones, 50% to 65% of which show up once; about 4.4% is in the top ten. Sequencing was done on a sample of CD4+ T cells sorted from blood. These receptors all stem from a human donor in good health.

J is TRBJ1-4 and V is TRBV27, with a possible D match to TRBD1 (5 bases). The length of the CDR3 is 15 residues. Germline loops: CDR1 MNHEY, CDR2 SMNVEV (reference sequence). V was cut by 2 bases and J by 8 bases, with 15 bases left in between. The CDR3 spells CASSLIGGGGEKLFF. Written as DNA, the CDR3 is TGTGCCAGCAGTTTAATTGGGGGAGGTGGAGAAAAACTGTTTTTT.

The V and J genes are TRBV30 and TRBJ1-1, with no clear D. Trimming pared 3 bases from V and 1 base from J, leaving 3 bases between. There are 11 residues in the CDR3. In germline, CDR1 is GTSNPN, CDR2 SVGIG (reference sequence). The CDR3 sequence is CAWSRNTEAFF. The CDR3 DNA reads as TGTGCCTGGAGCAGGAACACTGAAGCTTTCTTT.

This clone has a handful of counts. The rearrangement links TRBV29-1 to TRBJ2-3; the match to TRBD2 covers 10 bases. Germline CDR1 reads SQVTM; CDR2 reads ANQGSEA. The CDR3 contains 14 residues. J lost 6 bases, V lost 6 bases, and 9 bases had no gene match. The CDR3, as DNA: TGCAGCGTGGCTAGCGGGAGAAGGAGCGATACGCAGTATTTT. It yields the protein CSVASGRRSDTQYF.

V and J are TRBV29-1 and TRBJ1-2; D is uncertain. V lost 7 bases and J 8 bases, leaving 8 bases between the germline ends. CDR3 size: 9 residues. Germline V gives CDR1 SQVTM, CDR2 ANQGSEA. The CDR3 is CSAQEGYTF. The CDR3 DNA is TGCAGCGCCCAGGAGGGCTACACCTTC.

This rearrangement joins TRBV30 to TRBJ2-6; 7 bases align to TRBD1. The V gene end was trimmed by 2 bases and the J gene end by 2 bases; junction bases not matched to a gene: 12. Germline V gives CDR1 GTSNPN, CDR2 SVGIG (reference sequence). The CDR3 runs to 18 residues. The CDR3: CAWSQIRDSLTGANVLTF. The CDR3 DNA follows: TGTGCCTGGAGTCAAATCCGGGACAGCCTTACTGGGGCCAACGTCCTGACTTTC.

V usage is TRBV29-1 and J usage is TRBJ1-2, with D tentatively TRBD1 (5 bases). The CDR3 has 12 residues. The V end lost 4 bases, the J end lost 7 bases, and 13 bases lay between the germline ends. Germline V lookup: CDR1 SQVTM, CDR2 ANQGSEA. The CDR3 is CSVVEGISGYTF. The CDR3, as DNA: TGCAGCGTTGTGGAGGGGATATCTGGCTACACCTTC.

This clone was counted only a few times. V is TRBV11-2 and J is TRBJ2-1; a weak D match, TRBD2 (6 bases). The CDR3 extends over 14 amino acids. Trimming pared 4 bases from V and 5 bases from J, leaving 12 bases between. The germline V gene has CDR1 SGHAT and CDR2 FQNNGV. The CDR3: CASSWVSGDNEQFF. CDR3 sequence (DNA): TGTGCCAGCAGCTGGGTGTCGGGGGACAATGAGCAGTTCTTC.

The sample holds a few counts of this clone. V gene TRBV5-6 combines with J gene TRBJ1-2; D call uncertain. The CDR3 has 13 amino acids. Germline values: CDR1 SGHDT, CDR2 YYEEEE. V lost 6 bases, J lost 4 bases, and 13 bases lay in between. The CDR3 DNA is TGTGCCAGCAATTATGGGCGGGGCTATGGCTACACCTTC. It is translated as CASNYGRGYGYTF. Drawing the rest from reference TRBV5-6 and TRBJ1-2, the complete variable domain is DAGVTQSPTHLIKTRGQQVTLRCSPKSGHDTVSWYQQALGQGPQFIFQYYEEEERQRGNFPDRFSGHQFPNYSSELNVNALLLGDSALYLCASNYGRGYGYTFGSGTRLTVV.

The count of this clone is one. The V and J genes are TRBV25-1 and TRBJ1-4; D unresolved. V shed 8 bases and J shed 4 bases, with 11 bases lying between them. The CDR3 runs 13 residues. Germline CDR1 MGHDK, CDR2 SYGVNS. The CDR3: CASALPYNEKLFF. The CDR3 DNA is TGTGCCAGCGCGCTTCCGTATAATGAAAAACTGTTTTTT.

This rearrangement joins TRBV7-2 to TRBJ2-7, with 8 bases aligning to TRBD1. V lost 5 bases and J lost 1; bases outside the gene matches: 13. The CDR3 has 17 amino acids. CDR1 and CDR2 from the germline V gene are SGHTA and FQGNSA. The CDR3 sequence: CASSLRGGQGSSYEQYF. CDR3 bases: TGTGCCAGCAGCCTGAGGGGCGGACAGGGCTCGTCCTACGAGCAGTACTTC.

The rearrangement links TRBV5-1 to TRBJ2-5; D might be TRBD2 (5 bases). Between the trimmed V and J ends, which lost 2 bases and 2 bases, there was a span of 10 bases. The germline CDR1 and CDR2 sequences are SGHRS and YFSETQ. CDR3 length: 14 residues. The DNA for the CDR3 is TGCGCCAGCAGCTTCGCGGGCCTACAAGAGACCCAGTACTTC. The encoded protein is CASSFAGLQETQYF.

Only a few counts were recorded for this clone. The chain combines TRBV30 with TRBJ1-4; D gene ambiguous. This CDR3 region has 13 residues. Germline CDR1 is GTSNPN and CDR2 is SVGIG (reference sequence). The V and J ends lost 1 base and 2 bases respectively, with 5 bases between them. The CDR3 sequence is CAWSERTNEKLFF. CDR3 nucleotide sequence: TGTGCCTGGAGTGAACGCACTAATGAAAAACTGTTTTTT.

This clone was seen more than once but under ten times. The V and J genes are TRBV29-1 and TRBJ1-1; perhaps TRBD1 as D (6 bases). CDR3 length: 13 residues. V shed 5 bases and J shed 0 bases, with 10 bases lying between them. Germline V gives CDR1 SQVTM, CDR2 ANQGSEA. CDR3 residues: CSVTGTMNTEAFF. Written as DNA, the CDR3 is TGCAGCGTTACCGGGACAATGAACACTGAAGCTTTCTTT.

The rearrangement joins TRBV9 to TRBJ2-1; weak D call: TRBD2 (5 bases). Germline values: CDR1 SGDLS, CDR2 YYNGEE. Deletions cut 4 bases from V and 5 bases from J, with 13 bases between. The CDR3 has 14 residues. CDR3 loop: CASSPTDWDNEQFF. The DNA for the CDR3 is TGTGCCAGCAGCCCGACGGACTGGGACAATGAGCAGTTCTTC.

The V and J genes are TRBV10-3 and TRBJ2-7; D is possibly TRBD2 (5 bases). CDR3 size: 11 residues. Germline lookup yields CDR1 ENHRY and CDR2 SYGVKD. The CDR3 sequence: CASGNENEQYF. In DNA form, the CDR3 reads TGTGCATCGGGAAATGAAAACGAGCAGTACTTC.

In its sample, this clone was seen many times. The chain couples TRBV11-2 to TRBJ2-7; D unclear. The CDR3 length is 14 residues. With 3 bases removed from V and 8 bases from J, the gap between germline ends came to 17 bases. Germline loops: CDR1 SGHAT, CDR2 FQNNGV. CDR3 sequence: CASSLHSESTKQYF. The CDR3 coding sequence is TGTGCCAGCAGCTTGCACAGCGAATCTACGAAGCAGTACTTC.

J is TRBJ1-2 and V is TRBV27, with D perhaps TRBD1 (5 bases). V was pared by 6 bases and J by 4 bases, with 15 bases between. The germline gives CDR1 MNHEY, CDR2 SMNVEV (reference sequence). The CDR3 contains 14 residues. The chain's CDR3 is CASSQRGTIYGYTF. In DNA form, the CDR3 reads TGTGCCAGCAGCCAAAGGGGAACGATCTATGGCTACACCTTC.

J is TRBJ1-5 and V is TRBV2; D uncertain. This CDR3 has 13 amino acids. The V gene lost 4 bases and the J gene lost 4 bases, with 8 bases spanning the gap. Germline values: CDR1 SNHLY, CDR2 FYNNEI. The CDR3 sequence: CASSGETNQPQHF. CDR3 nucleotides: TGTGCCAGCAGTGGGGAGACAAATCAGCCCCAGCATTTT.

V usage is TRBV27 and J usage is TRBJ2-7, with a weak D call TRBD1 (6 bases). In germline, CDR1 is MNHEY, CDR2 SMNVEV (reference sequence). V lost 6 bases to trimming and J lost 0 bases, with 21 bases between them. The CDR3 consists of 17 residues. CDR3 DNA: TGTGCCAGCAGAGGTCAGGGGAACCACCGAAGCTCCTACGAGCAGTACTTC. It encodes CASRGQGNHRSSYEQYF.

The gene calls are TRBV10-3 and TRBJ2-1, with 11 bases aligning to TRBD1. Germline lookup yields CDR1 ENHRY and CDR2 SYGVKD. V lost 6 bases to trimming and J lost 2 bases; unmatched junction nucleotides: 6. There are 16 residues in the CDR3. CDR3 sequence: CAIRTDRGQTYNEQFF. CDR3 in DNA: TGTGCCATCAGGACGGACAGGGGGCAAACCTACAATGAGCAGTTCTTC.

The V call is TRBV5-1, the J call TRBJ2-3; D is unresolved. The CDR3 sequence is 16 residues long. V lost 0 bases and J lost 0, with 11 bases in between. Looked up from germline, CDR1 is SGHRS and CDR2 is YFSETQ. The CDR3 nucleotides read TGCGCCAGCAGCTTGGTACCAGGCCGCAGCACAGATACGCAGTATTTT. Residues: CASSLVPGRSTDTQYF. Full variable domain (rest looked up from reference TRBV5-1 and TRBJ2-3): KAGVTQTPRYLIKTRGQQVTLSCSPISGHRSVSWYQQTPGQGLQFLFEYFSETQRNKGNFPGRFSGRQFSNSRSEMNVSTLELGDSALYLCASSLVPGRSTDTQYFGPGTRLTVL.

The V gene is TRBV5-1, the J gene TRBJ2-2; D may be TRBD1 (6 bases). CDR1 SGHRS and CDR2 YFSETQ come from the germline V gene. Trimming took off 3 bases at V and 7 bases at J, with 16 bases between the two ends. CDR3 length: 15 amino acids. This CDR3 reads CASSSLDSRSGELFF. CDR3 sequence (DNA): TGCGCCAGCAGCTCCCTGGACAGCCGGAGCGGGGAGCTGTTTTTT. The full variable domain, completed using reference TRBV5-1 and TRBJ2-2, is KAGVTQTPRYLIKTRGQQVTLSCSPISGHRSVSWYQQTPGQGLQFLFEYFSETQRNKGNFPGRFSGRQFSNSRSEMNVSTLELGDSALYLCASSSLDSRSGELFFGEGSRLTVL.

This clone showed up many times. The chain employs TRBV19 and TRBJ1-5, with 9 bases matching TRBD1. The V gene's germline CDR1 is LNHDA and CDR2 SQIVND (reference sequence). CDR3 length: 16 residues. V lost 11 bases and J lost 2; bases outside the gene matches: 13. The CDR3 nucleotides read TGTGCCTTTTTCAACCGACAGGGGGAAGGCAATCAGCCCCAGCATTTT. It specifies CAFFNRQGEGNQPQHF.

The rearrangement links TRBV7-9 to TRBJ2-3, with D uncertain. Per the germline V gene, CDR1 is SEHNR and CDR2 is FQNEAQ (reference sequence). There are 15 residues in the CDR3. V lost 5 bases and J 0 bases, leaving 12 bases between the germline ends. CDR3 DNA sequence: TGTGCCAGCAGCCCTCGGCCGTCTAGCACAGATACGCAGTATTTT. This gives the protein CASSPRPSSTDTQYF. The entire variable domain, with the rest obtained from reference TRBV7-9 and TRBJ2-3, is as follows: DTGVSQNPRHKITKRGQNVTFRCDPISEHNRLYWYRQTLGQGPEFLTYFQNEAQLEKSRLLSDRFSAERPKGSFSTLEIQRTEQGDSAMYLCASSPRPSSTDTQYFGPGTRLTVL.

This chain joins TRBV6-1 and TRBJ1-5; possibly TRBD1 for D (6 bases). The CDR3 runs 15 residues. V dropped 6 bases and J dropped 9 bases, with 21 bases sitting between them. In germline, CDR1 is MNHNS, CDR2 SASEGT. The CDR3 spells CASSPVSGVSGPQHF. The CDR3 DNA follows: TGTGCCAGCAGCCCTGTCTCAGGGGTTAGTGGGCCCCAGCATTTT.

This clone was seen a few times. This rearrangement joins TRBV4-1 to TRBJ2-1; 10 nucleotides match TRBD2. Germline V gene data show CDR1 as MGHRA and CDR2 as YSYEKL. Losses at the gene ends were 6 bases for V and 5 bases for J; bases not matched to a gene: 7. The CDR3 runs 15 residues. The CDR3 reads CASRATSGINNEQFF. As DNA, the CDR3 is TGCGCCAGCAGAGCTACTAGCGGGATCAACAATGAGCAGTTCTTC.

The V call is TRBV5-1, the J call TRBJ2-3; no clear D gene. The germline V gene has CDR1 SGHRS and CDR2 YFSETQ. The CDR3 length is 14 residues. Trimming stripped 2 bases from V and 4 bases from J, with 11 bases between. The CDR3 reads CASSFGQLADTQYF. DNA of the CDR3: TGCGCCAGCAGCTTTGGCCAATTGGCAGATACGCAGTATTTT.

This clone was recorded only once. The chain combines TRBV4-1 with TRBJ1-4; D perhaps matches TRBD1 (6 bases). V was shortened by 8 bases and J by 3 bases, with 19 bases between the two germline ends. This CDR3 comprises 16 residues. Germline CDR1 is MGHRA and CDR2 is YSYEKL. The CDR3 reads CASGRPGGLANEKLFF. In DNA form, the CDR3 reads TGCGCCAGCGGACGACCGGGGGGGCTGGCTAATGAAAAACTGTTTTTT.

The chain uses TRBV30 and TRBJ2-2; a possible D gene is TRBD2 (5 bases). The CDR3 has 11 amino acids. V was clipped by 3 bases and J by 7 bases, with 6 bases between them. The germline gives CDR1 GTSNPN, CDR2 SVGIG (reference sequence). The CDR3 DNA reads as TGTGCCTGGAGGGCGGGCGGGGAGCTGTTTTTT. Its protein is CAWRAGGELFF. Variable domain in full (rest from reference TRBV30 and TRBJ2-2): SQTIHQWPATLVQPVGSPLSLECTVEGTSNPNLYWYRQAAGRGLQLLFYSVGIGQISSEVPQNLSASRPQDRQFILSSKKLLLSDSGFYLCAWRAGGELFFGEGSRLTVL.

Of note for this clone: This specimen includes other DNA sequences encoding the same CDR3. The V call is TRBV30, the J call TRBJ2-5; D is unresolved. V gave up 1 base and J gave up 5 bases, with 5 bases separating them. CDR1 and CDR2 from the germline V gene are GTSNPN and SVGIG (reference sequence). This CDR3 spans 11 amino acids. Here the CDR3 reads CAWSGRETQYF. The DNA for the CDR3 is TGTGCCTGGAGTGGTCGGGAGACCCAGTACTTC.